The T cell receptor beta chain described here comes from a study of CD8+ T cells in alopecia areata listed by TCRdb under 2018. Study-level background: The study used high-throughput TCRbeta sequencing to examine T cell clonal expansion in alopecia areata, in both the C3H/HeJ mouse model and human patients. Scalp clonality was compared among normal scalp (n=4), patchy alopecia areata scalp (n=8), and alopecia totalis/universalis scalp (n=8). Amplification of TCRbeta CDR3 regions was done by immunoSEQ multiplex PCR using 35 Vbeta forward primers and 13 Jbeta reverse primers. On the human side, TCRbeta sequencing was run on scalp tissue and on sorted CD4+ and CD8+ peripheral blood T cells from healthy controls and from alopecia areata patients with either patchy or totalis/universalis disease. RNA came from the PAXgene miRNA kit for fixed scalp, the miRNeasy kit for PBMCs, and the RNeasy kit for mouse skin.

Libraries were built with the immunoSEQ multiplex PCR assay. For TCR sequencing, RNA was extracted from every sample and reverse transcribed into cDNA to serve as template. First-strand cDNA was synthesized with SuperScript III using a 2:1 mix of oligo-dT and random hexamers. A synthetic immune receptor repertoire was used to assess amplification bias, and residual bias was removed computationally. The original methods were these. After raw reads were preprocessed to remove errors, the CDR3 was defined following IMGT conventions as running from the conserved cysteine to phenylalanine. Clonality was computed as 1 minus the Shannon entropy, with the entropy normalized by log2 of the number of productive unique TCRs. Whether scalp clones were CD4 or CD8 was inferred by matching scalp TCRbeta sequences against CD4 and CD8 repertoires sorted from blood. The source is immuneACCESS, and TCRdb retained only in-frame sequences with V and J called. Part of the clones is not carried over; for the studies checked, unresolved V genes explain less than half of this, and the remainder is unexplained. V and J calls and clone size are given by that table; D and trimming were obtained from the DNA. The sample records approximately 98,000 clones, over 55% of which are singletons. The ten biggest clones cover 23% of the sample.

Based on the germline V gene, the CDR1 and CDR2 sequences are SQVTM and ANQGSEA. Trimming takes 4 bases from V and 0 bases from J, and the germline ends sit 12 bases apart. Measured from the cysteine to the phenylalanine, the CDR3 is 14 residues long. Just the 42-base CDR3 DNA is kept, in frame starting at base 1. The paper as a whole reports these results and caveats: Shared TCR sequences between patients were less evident than in mice, which may be partly attributable to HLA diversity in the patient population. Higher clonality and more expanded CD8+ clones were observed in lesional scalp than in normal scalp, particularly in alopecia totalis/universalis, a finding suggestive of antigenic drive. Unlike mouse skin, where gammadelta T cells dominate, normal human skin contains resident alphabeta T cells that get sequenced too, which complicates analysis of the scalp TCR repertoire.

This clone was found a few times. Its binding antigen is unknown. The input lacks base qualities; no much larger clone sits a single base away. Peripheral blood and lesional scalp punch biopsies were obtained from patients with alopecia areata. PBMCs were isolated by density centrifugation and stained for CD3, CD4 and CD8, and CD4+ and CD8+ T cells were sorted on a FACSAria. Alopecia areata patients who were not treated were recruited through a multicenter biomarker study. Blood CD8+ T cells from 5 or 6 biomarker-study patients were further sorted into NKG2D-low and NKG2D-high fractions. The sample comprised NKG2D-low CD8+ T cells sorted from blood. The cell subset or site label, read with the paper, signifies: sorted CD8+ NKG2D-low blood T cells. This clonotype was sampled from a human donor with alopecia areata. The V and J segments used are TRBV29-1 and TRBJ1-1, with an unclear D gene assignment. The CDR3 has the sequence CSVGLQKMNTEAFF. Read as DNA, the sequence is TGCAGCGTTGGGCTACAGAAAATGAACACTGAAGCTTTCTTT.